This T cell receptor (beta chain) was sequenced in a study of T-cell reconstitution after alpha-beta-depleted transplantation in children. There are 16 residues in the CDR3. The germline CDR1 and CDR2 sequences are LNHDA and SQIVND (reference sequence). V was pared by 7 bases and J by 3 bases, with 13 bases of the junction left unmatched. Library preparation (for TCRbeta) was performed with unique molecular identifiers. TCRdb reprocessed the PCR reads with MiXCR, giving one entry per CDR3 protein. The sample comprises approximately 190,000 distinct CDR3 sequences, roughly 8.3% of which are singletons, and 35% rests with the top ten. This clonotype showed up just a few times. As yet, its antigen is unknown. Study-wide results and limits: Where some patients showed high TCRbeta diversity at day 60, it came from recipient T cells and thymic progenitors that had survived. T-cell counts and diversity at one year following transplant were attributed mainly to newly produced T cells. There were reportedly several hundred expanded graft clones from which alpha-beta T cells came about two months after transplant.

The material sequenced was PBMCs, mostly from graft donor cells, taken 360 days after TCRalphabeta/CD19-depleted stem cell transplant. The receptor comes from a male patient aged 2 to 10 who had a stem cell transplant for acute myeloid leukemia, so the T cells may come from the graft donor. The chain employs TRBV19 and TRBJ2-3, with 7 bases matching TRBD2. In nucleotides, the CDR3 is TGTGCCAGTATGCCGGCGGGAGAGGGAGTAACAGATACGCAGTATTTT. The encoded protein is CASMPAGEGVTDTQYF.